This T cell receptor beta chain originates from a study of T cells in Graves' hyperthyroidism and ophthalmopathy. Authors of the study amplified TCR beta CDR3 regions from RNA transcripts. The HTBI primer set was used in a first-round RT-PCR of the TCR CDR3. A single record per CDR3 protein comes from TCRdb applying MiXCR to the multiplex PCR reads. The sample has around 250,000 distinct CDR3 sequences, 14% to 15% seen once; the top ten hold about 14%. A few counts support this clonotype. Trimming took off 3 bases at V and 10 bases at J, with 17 bases between the two ends. This CDR3 contains 14 residues. Germline V gene sequence: CDR1 LNHDA, CDR2 SQIVND (reference sequence).

The TCR was taken from a woman aged 40-49 years with Graves' hyperthyroidism that later progressed to Graves' ophthalmopathy. Sequences were obtained from blood. The chain employs TRBV19 and TRBJ2-3; possible D gene TRBD1, 6 bases. DNA for the CDR3: TGTGCCAGTAGTATTATGCGTGGGCAGGGGTCGCAGTATTTT. Residues: CASSIMRGQGSQYF.